This TCR beta chain derives from a study of blood T cells in healthy people across ages. The CDR3 length is 15 residues. Germline V lookup: CDR1 SGHVS, CDR2 FNYEAQ. The J segment lost 6 bases and the V segment lost 1 base, leaving 7 bases of the junction unmatched. A J-beta primer mix and a sample-barcoded 5' primer were used in a second PCR of about 7 to 12 cycles. Tagging of each cDNA molecule was performed by a template-switch adaptor with 12 random nucleotides. TCRdb processed the 5' RACE reads anew with MiXCR; each CDR3 protein has one entry. This table has around 780,000 distinct CDR3 sequences, about 26% appearing once. Details on this clonotype: As yet, its antigen is unknown.

Study findings and constraints: Estimated diversity, derived from one million T cells, was regarded as an underestimate.

These data were also reused for a study on T cells of mothers and their children.

This sequence joins TRBV7-6 and TRBJ2-7; 9 nucleotides match TRBD2. The source is a boy aged 5-17 years in good health. The specimen sequenced was blood. This CDR3 is CASSLEARGGGEQYF. Written as DNA, the CDR3 is TGTGCCAGCAGCTTAGAGGCGCGGGGGGGAGGCGAGCAGTACTTC.